This T cell receptor (beta chain) was observed in a study of blood T cell repertoires in COVID-19. Study at large: Collection of acute and convalescent COVID-19 samples took place in the United States, Italy and Spain. Sample material is recorded as cDNA or gDNA derived from T cells, B-cell-depleted T cells, or PBMCs.

Trimming stripped 2 bases from V and 2 bases from J, with 14 bases between. The germline V gene has CDR1 SEHNR and CDR2 FQNEAQ (reference sequence). CDR3 length: 16 amino acids. Resolution of symptoms, clearance, or two negative PCRs was present in recovered Cohort 3 donors. Measured with immunoSEQ multiplex PCR; TCRdb has only the in-frame clones, and not every one. The table shows fewer than 200,000 clones, with about 86% occurring only once. This chain links TRBV7-9 with TRBJ2-3, with D perhaps TRBD2 (7 bases). Sequenced: PBMCs or T cells enriched from blood (not recorded which). The clonotype originates from a man aged 45-60 years who had recovered from COVID-19. CDR3 sequence reads: CASSLKGRGPTDTQYF. In DNA, the CDR3 is TGTGCCAGCAGCTTAAAGGGGCGGGGGCCCACAGATACGCAGTATTTT.